Each of the 21 T cell receptor beta chains below was sequenced from the same sample in a study of early T cells in non-severe SARS-CoV-2 infection. TCRdb redid the calling of the 5' RACE reads with MiXCR, one entry per CDR3 protein. The sample lists approximately 99,000 distinct CDR3 sequences, 9% to 14% occurring once. The sample consisted of whole blood. Receptors originate from an adult who was a healthcare worker with PCR-confirmed SARS-CoV-2 infection or an uninfected control (not recorded which).

The genes are TRBV28 and TRBJ1-5; D not certain. V lost 5 bases to trimming and J lost 4 bases, with 6 bases between them. Germline V CDR1 and CDR2: MDHEN, SYDVKM. This CDR3 comprises 12 residues. The CDR3 region has the DNA TGTGCCAGCAGTGTACCTAATCAGCCCCAGCATTTT. Its translation: CASSVPNQPQHF.

Only a few counts were recorded for this clonotype. The CDR3 coding sequence is TGTGCCAGCCGGGGTGTTGGGCTAGCGGGAGAAGCCGGGGAGCTGTTTTTT. Its translation: CASRGVGLAGEAGELFF. The chain combines TRBV19 with TRBJ2-2, with 10 bases matching TRBD2. CDR1 is LNHDA and CDR2 is SQIVND in the germline V gene (reference sequence). Germline trimming cut 9 bases from V and 6 bases from J; bases unmatched to any gene: 16. The CDR3 is 17 residues long. Drawing the rest from reference TRBV19 and TRBJ2-2, the complete variable domain is DGGITQSPKYLFRKEGQNVTLSCEQNLNHDAMYWYRQDPGQGLRLIYYSQIVNDFQKGDIAEGYSVSREKKESFPLTVTSAQKNPTAFYLCASRGVGLAGEAGELFFGEGSRLTVL.

This clonotype has just a few counts. The rearrangement links TRBV6-2 or TRBV6-3 to TRBJ2-2; D ambiguous. V was shortened by 6 bases and J by 1 base, with 18 bases between the two germline ends. Germline-derived CDR1 and CDR2 are MNHEY and SVGEGT. The CDR3 has 17 residues. The CDR3 reads CASSIPLFTGNTGELFF. DNA of the CDR3: TGTGCCAGCAGCATTCCCCTCTTTACTGGGAACACCGGGGAGCTGTTTTTT.

This clonotype showed up many times. This rearrangement joins TRBV29-1 to TRBJ2-1; tentatively, D is TRBD2 (6 bases). Per the germline V gene, CDR1 is SQVTM and CDR2 is ANQGSEA. The CDR3 consists of 15 residues. V lost 1 base to trimming and J lost 4 bases, with 14 bases between them. CDR3 sequence: CSVEGVSGPYNEQFF. The CDR3, as DNA: TGCAGCGTTGAAGGGGTGAGCGGGCCTTACAATGAGCAGTTCTTC.

A few counts support this clonotype. The chain combines TRBV18 with TRBJ2-1; the D is unclear. The CDR3 has 17 amino acids. V lost 3 bases and J 0 bases, leaving 15 bases between the germline ends. Germline V gives CDR1 KGHSH, CDR2 LQKENI. This chain's CDR3 is CASSPVPASYSYNEQFF. CDR3 DNA: TGTGCCAGCTCACCGGTCCCAGCGTCCTACTCCTACAATGAGCAGTTCTTC. The full variable domain, in which reference TRBV18 and TRBJ2-1 provide the parts outside the CDR3, is NAGVMQNPRHLVRRRGQEARLRCSPMKGHSHVYWYRQLPEEGLKFMVYLQKENIIDESGMPKERFSAEFPKEGPSILRIQQVVRGDSAAYFCASSPVPASYSYNEQFFGPGTRLTVL.

This clonotype was recorded many times. The chain couples TRBV11-2 to TRBJ1-3; the D gene is possibly TRBD1 (5 bases). The V and J ends lost 6 bases and 3 bases respectively, with 15 bases between them. Germline V CDR1 and CDR2: SGHAT, FQNNGV. The CDR3 extends over 15 amino acids. CDR3 amino acids: CASSPDRGIGNTIYF. In DNA form, the CDR3 reads TGTGCCAGCAGTCCTGACAGAGGTATTGGAAACACCATATATTTT.

V and J are TRBV27 and TRBJ2-7; perhaps TRBD1 as D (6 bases). There are 14 residues in the CDR3. Germline V gene data show CDR1 as MNHEY and CDR2 as SMNVEV (reference sequence). The V end was cut by 0 bases, the J end by 2 bases, with 8 bases between. CDR3 nucleotide sequence: TGTGCCAGCAGTTTATCAGGGGGAACCTACGAGCAGTACTTC. It codes for CASSLSGGTYEQYF.

The chain combines TRBV27 with TRBJ2-1; 11 bases line up with TRBD2. Germline-derived CDR1 and CDR2 are MNHEY and SMNVEV (reference sequence). This CDR3 is 15 amino acids long. The V and J ends lost 8 bases and 7 bases, in that order; junction bases with no gene match: 10. The CDR3, as DNA: TGTGCCAGCTCAATTCTAGCGGGAGGACAAAATGAGCAGTTCTTC. It yields the protein CASSILAGGQNEQFF.

In the case of this clonotype: A much larger clonotype is one base distant, so this may be a read error. V usage is TRBV11-2 and J usage is TRBJ2-7; D is undetermined. The CDR3 has 11 amino acids. CDR1 and CDR2 from the germline V gene are SGHAT and FQNNGV. V was pared by 5 bases and J by 2 bases, with 4 bases between. This CDR3 is CASSRAYEQYF. CDR3 DNA sequence: TGTGCCAGCAGCCGAGCCTACGAGCAGTACTTC.

This clonotype showed up just a few times. This chain joins TRBV20-1 and TRBJ2-7; D may be TRBD1 (7 bases). Trimming shortened V by 0 bases and J by 9 bases, and 21 bases separated the two germline ends. The CDR3 covers 15 residues. In germline, CDR1 is DFQATT, CDR2 SNEGSKA (reference sequence). The CDR3 DNA sequence: TGCAGTGCTAGAGATCCCGAGACAGGGACTCCCACGCAGTACTTC. Its protein product is CSARDPETGTPTQYF.

The CDR3 sequence: CSVPGGGMAQYF. CDR3 coding DNA: TGCAGCGTCCCAGGGGGGGGAATGGCGCAGTATTTT. The rearrangement links TRBV29-1 to TRBJ2-3, with D possibly called TRBD1 or TRBD2 (7 bases each). In germline, CDR1 is SQVTM, CDR2 ANQGSEA. V was shortened by 6 bases and J by 10 bases, with 17 bases between the two germline ends. The CDR3 runs 12 residues.

This clonotype was detected a few times. CDR3 region: CASTPAWQGRDEQYF. The CDR3 DNA follows: TGTGCCAGCACACCCGCCTGGCAGGGCCGCGACGAGCAGTACTTC. V is TRBV6-1 and J is TRBJ2-7, with D possibly matching TRBD1 (5 bases). This CDR3 region has 15 residues. V gave up 7 bases and J gave up 5 bases, with 21 bases separating them. Germline V gene data show CDR1 as MNHNS and CDR2 as SASEGT.

This clonotype was detected only a few times. The chain recombines TRBV28 with TRBJ2-2; 9 bases line up with TRBD1. The CDR3 contains 15 residues. Germline V gene sequence: CDR1 MDHEN, CDR2 SYDVKM. V shed 2 bases and J 6 bases; nucleotides not matched to a gene: 4. This CDR3 is CASSLVDRGAGELFF. The DNA for the CDR3 is TGTGCCAGCAGTTTAGTCGACAGGGGGGCCGGGGAGCTGTTTTTT.

CDR3 in DNA: TGTGCCAGCTCACCGGGAGGATATGAGCAGTTCTTC. Translated: CASSPGGYEQFF. V usage is TRBV18 and J usage is TRBJ2-1; D perhaps matches TRBD2 (6 bases). V lost 3 bases to trimming and J lost 8 bases, with 8 bases between them. Germline V gene sequence: CDR1 KGHSH, CDR2 LQKENI. The CDR3 totals 12 residues.

V gene TRBV29-1 combines with J gene TRBJ2-7; TRBD1 matches at 8 bases. This CDR3 region has 12 residues. V lost 4 bases and J lost 4; bases outside the gene matches: 3. The germline V gene encodes CDR1 SQVTM and CDR2 ANQGSEA. CDR3 region: CSVVGQAYEQYF. CDR3 nucleotide sequence: TGCAGCGTTGTGGGACAGGCTTACGAGCAGTACTTC.

The chain employs TRBV20-1 and TRBJ1-3; tentatively, D is TRBD1 (5 bases). Trimming took off 3 bases at V and 1 base at J, with 10 bases between the two ends. Germline V gives CDR1 DFQATT, CDR2 SNEGSKA (reference sequence). The CDR3 covers 14 residues. CDR3 sequence: CSASSRVSGNTIYF. In DNA, the CDR3 is TGCAGTGCTAGTTCCAGGGTGTCTGGAAACACCATATATTTT.

Comments on this clonotype: This may stem from a read error, because a much larger clone lies one nucleotide away. V is TRBV3-1 and J is TRBJ2-7; TRBD2 is a possible D gene (6 bases). Germline CDR1 and CDR2: LGHDT and YNNKEL (reference sequence). The CDR3 runs to 17 residues. Here the CDR3 DNA reads TGTGCCAGCAGACAAGAAGCCTTCCGGGAGTGGTCCTACGAGCAGTACTTC. This sequence encodes CASRQEAFREWSYEQYF.

The chain joins TRBV29-1 to TRBJ1-1, with no clear D. This CDR3 has 12 amino acids. Germline loops: CDR1 SQVTM, CDR2 ANQGSEA. V lost 3 bases, J lost 1 base, and 6 bases lay in between. The CDR3 DNA is TGCAGCGTTGAGAGCGCGAACACTGAAGCTTTCTTT. This encodes CSVESANTEAFF.

With respect to this clonotype: Mismatch with germline at one junction end may stem from a read error. The rearrangement uses TRBV7-2 and TRBJ1-6; weak D call: TRBD1 (5 bases). This CDR3 region has 12 residues. CDR1 and CDR2 (germline): SGHTA, FQGNSA. As DNA, the CDR3 is TGTGCCAGCAGCTTAGCCGTGGGACCCCTCCATTTT. Translating it yields CASSLAVGPLHF.

The table lists this clonotype with many counts. The V gene is TRBV6-2 or TRBV6-3, the J gene TRBJ1-5, with no clear D. The V and J ends lost 0 bases and 7 bases respectively, with 10 bases between them. The CDR3 has 14 amino acids. Germline V CDR1 and CDR2: MNHEY, SVGEGT. The DNA of the CDR3 is TGTGCCAGCAGTTACTCCGGAAGAGGACAGCCCCAGCATTTT. As protein: CASSYSGRGQPQHF.

This clonotype was detected ten times or more. This sequence joins TRBV18 and TRBJ2-3; D not certain. The CDR3 sequence is 12 residues long. Germline assignment: CDR1 KGHSH and CDR2 LQKENI. Between the trimmed V and J ends, which lost 5 bases and 1 base, there was a span of 4 bases. CDR3 region: CASSSRTDTQYF. The DNA of the CDR3 is TGTGCCAGCTCATCTCGCACAGATACGCAGTATTTT.